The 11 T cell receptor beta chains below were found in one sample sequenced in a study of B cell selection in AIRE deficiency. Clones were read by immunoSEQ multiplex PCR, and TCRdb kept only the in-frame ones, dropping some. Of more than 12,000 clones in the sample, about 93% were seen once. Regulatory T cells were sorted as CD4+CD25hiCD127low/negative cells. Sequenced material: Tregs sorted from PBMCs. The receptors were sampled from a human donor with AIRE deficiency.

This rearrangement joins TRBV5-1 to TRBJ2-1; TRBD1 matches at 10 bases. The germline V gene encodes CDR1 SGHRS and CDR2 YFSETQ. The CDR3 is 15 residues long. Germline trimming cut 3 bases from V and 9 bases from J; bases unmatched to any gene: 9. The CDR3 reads CASSWAGTGVGEQFF. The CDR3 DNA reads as TGCGCCAGCAGCTGGGCCGGGACAGGGGTGGGTGAGCAGTTCTTC.

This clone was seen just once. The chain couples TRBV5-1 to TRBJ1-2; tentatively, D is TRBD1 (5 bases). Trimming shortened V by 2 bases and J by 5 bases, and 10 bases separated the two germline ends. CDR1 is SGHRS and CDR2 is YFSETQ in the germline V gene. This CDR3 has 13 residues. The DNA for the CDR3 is TGCGCCAGCAGCTTCGACAAGGGGTATGGCTACACCTTC. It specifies CASSFDKGYGYTF.

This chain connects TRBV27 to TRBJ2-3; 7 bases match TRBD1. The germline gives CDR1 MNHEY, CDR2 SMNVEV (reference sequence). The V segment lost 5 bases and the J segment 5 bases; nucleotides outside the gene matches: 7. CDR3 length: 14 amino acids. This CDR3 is CASSARAGGDTQYF. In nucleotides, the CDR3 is TGTGCCAGCAGTGCCCGGGCAGGGGGAGATACGCAGTATTTT.

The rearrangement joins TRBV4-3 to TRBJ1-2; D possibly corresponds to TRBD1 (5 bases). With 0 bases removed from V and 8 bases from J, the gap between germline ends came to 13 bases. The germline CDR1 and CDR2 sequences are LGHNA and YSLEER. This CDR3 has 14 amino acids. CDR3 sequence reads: CASSQDGGDGGYTF. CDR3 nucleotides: TGCGCCAGCAGCCAAGATGGGGGAGACGGGGGCTACACCTTC.

Written as DNA, the CDR3 is TGTGCCAGCAGGAACCAGGGGGTCTCGGCGTTGTACGAGCAGTACTTC. Residues: CASRNQGVSALYEQYF. J is TRBJ2-7 and V is TRBV7-2, with 7 bases matching TRBD1. The CDR3 extends over 16 amino acids. The ends lost 6 bases at V and 4 bases at J; junction bases unmatched: 15. Germline-derived CDR1 and CDR2 are SGHTA and FQGNSA.

The CDR3, as DNA: TGTGCCAGCAGCTTAGCGGGAGGGCCCTTTGATACGCAGTATTTT. It translates to CASSLAGGPFDTQYF. V and J are TRBV7-2 and TRBJ2-3; 7 bases are a match to TRBD2. Looked up from germline, CDR1 is SGHTA and CDR2 is FQGNSA. V lost 0 bases and J lost 6; bases outside the gene matches: 6. The CDR3 length is 15 residues.

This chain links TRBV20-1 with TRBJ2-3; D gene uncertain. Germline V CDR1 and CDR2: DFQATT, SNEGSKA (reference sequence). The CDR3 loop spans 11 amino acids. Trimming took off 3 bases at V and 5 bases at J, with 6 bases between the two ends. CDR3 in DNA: TGCAGTGCTAGGATACTAGATACGCAGTATTTT. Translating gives CSARILDTQYF.

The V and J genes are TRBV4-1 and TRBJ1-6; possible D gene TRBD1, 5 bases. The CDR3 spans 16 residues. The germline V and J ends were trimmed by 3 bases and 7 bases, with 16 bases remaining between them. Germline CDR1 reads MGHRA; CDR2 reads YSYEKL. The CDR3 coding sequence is TGCGCCAGCAGCCATCGTGACAGCGCCGGGAATTCACCCCTCCACTTT. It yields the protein CASSHRDSAGNSPLHF.

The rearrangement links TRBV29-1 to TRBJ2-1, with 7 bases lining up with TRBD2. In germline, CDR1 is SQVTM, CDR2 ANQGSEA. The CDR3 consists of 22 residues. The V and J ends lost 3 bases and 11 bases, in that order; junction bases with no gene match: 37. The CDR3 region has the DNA TGCAGCGTTGAGGAAAAAGCGGGATCTACCCTTACAATCTTGGATGTACGGTTGAAGCAGTTCTTC. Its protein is CSVEEKAGSTLTILDVRLKQFF.

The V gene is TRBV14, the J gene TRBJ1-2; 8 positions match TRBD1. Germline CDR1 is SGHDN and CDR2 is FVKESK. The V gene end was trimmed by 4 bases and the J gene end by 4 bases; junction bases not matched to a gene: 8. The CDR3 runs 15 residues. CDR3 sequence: CASSLAGTGSYGYTF. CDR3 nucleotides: TGTGCCAGCAGCCTCGCCGGGACAGGTTCCTATGGCTACACCTTC.

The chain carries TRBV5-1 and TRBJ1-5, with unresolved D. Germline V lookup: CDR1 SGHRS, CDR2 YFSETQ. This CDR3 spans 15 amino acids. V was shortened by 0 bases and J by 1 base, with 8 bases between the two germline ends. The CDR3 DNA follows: TGCGCCAGCAGCTTGGCCGGGAGCAGCAATCAGCCCCAGCATTTT. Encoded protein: CASSLAGSSNQPQHF.